Given below is one T cell receptor (beta chain) in context. Its cognate antigen is unknown. These data originate in a study of CD8 T cells in Susac syndrome. Study findings and constraints: The relatively small number of individuals in the TCR sequencing and HLA analysis was acknowledged by the study.

The germline gives CDR1 LGHDT, CDR2 YNNKEL (reference sequence). CDR3 size: 17 residues. With 4 bases clipped from V and 0 bases from J, the junction kept 12 bases outside the gene matches. A quantity of roughly 0.5 to 1 ug RNA underwent reverse transcription using random hexamers. The CDR3 of TCR beta was amplified by immunoSEQ multiplex PCR across 54 Vbeta and 13 Jbeta. TCRdb used MiXCR to reprocess the immunoSEQ multiplex PCR reads, holding one entry per CDR3 protein. The sample carries about 160,000 distinct CDR3 sequences, around 93% recorded once. Sequencing was carried out using CD4+ T cells from PBMCs. This clonotype originated in a human donor in good health. The chain couples TRBV3-1 to TRBJ2-7; TRBD2 aligns across 7 bases. In DNA form, the CDR3 reads TGTGCCAGCAGCCGGAAAAGGGAGGGCTCGGGCTCCTACGAGCAGTACTTC. Its protein product is CASSRKREGSGSYEQYF.